This T cell receptor (beta chain) comes out of a study of blood T cell repertoires in COVID-19. Donors were grouped by their self-reported clinical history. Profiling relied on immunoSEQ multiplex PCR, and the TCRdb table lists in-frame clones only, not all of them. The sample has about half a million clones, less than 90% seen once; the top ten hold 8.3%. Source material: PBMCs or T cells enriched from blood (not recorded which). The source is a woman between 55 and 75 years old who had recovered from COVID-19.

The CDR3 bases are TGTGCCAGCAGCCCCCACAGGGAGGGAGCTTTCTTT. Translating it yields CASSPHREGAFF. The chain joins TRBV11-3 to TRBJ1-1, with D possibly matching TRBD1 (6 bases). Trimming removed 5 bases from V and 10 bases from J, with 14 bases in between. Germline assignment: CDR1 SGHNT and CDR2 YENEEA. This CDR3 has 12 amino acids.